This TCR beta chain appears in the sequencing data of a study of T cell repertoires in cytomegalovirus infection. This clonotype has just a few counts. TCRdb re-derived calls from the reads in MiXCR, one entry per CDR3 protein. The sample lists a few hundred thousand distinct CDR3 sequences, about 25% occurring once. Per germline, CDR1 SGHAT and CDR2 FQDESV (reference sequence). The CDR3 length is 13 residues. The TCR originated in a human donor in good health (CMV status not recorded). Some clones in this sample may be carry-over from other donors' samples. This chain joins TRBV11-1 and TRBJ2-2; 8 bases align to TRBD1. Source material: PBMCs. CDR3 coding DNA: TGTGCTTCAAGACAGGGGTACACCGGGGAGCTGTTTTTT. Protein product: CASRQGYTGELFF. Combining the CDR3 with reference TRBV11-1 and TRBJ2-2 gives the whole variable domain EAEVAQSPRYKITEKSQAVAFWCDPISGHATLYWYRQILGQGPELLVQFQDESVVDDSQLPKDRFSAERLKGVDSTLKIQPAELGDSAMYLCASRQGYTGELFFGEGSRLTVL.